The next 13 T cell receptor beta chains were all read from a single sample in a study of naive and memory T cell subsets (dated by TCRdb to about 2017). Their specific antigens are unknown. What the work shows at the level of the full study, not this receptor alone: A few larger clonotypes were present in naive repertoires, especially CD8 naive repertoires, and these clonotypes were possibly memory cells re-expressing CD45RA.

Libraries were constructed by UMI-ligation and nested PCR. Data came from an Illumina MiSeq. An equimolar mix of two oligonucleotides covering both TRBC1 and TRBC2 was used as the beta constant-region primer. The ligated cDNA went through four rounds of PCR with nested alpha and beta constant-region primers together with the SP2 primer. The public reads were reanalyzed by TCRdb: fastp trimming at Q25, MiXCR alignment, in-frame beta chains only. Rows matching on CDR3 protein sequence are summarized as one entry with the most common DNA and genes. For this sample the table gives roughly 100,000 distinct CDR3 sequences, of which around 10% were detected only once. The ten largest make up 0.13% of the sample. The sample taken for sequencing was naive CD4+ T cells from blood. What the cell subset or site label conveys for this sample: naive T cells, CD45RA high CD27+. The receptors were gathered from a human donor in good health.

In its sample, this clonotype was seen a few times. The CDR3 is CSGREGTAGYEQYF. The CDR3 DNA is TGCAGCGGCCGCGAGGGGACTGCCGGTTACGAGCAGTACTTC. The chain employs TRBV29-1 and TRBJ2-7, with D maybe TRBD2 (6 bases). Trimming shortened V by 7 bases and J by 4 bases, and 20 bases separated the two germline ends. Germline lookup yields CDR1 SQVTM and CDR2 ANQGSEA. The CDR3 is 14 residues long.

The genes are TRBV7-9 and TRBJ1-5; 7 nucleotides line up with TRBD1. The CDR3 spans 13 residues. Germline CDR1 and CDR2: SEHNR and FQNEAQ (reference sequence). Germline trimming cut 8 bases from V and 3 bases from J; bases unmatched to any gene: 4. The DNA for the CDR3 is TGTGCCAGCGGTGACAGGGACAATCAGCCCCAGCATTTT. Its translation: CASGDRDNQPQHF.

Ten or more counts support this clonotype. The rearrangement uses TRBV2 and TRBJ2-3, with 9 nucleotides matching TRBD2. There are 13 residues in the CDR3. Germline V gene lookup returns CDR1 SNHLY and CDR2 FYNNEI. After removal of 8 bases from V and 9 bases from J, the junction contained 9 bases not matched to a gene. The CDR3 nucleotides are TGTGCCAGCGAGGCGGGAGGGACGAGAACGCAGTATTTT. Protein sequence: CASEAGGTRTQYF.

This clonotype was detected only a few times. This chain links TRBV18 with TRBJ2-7, with 8 nucleotides matching TRBD1. The CDR3 length is 15 residues. The germline V gene has CDR1 KGHSH and CDR2 LQKENI. With 3 bases clipped from V and 1 base from J, the junction kept 5 bases outside the gene matches. The DNA of the CDR3 is TGTGCCAGCTCACCGGGCGGGACAGGTTCCTACGAGCAGTACTTC. Encoded protein: CASSPGGTGSYEQYF.

This clonotype was recorded a few times. The chain is built from TRBV20-1 and TRBJ2-7, with TRBD2 matching 9 bases. V was pared by 4 bases and J by 7 bases, with 11 bases of the junction left unmatched. The germline CDR1 and CDR2 sequences are DFQATT and SNEGSKA (reference sequence). The CDR3 is 14 residues long. DNA of the CDR3: TGCAGTGCTACCAATAGCGGGAGCTATAGGGAGCAGTACTTC. Translation gives CSATNSGSYREQYF.

In its sample, this clonotype was seen a few times. The CDR3 loop is CASSVQTASYEQYF. The CDR3 coding sequence is TGTGCCAGCAGTGTCCAGACAGCTTCCTACGAGCAGTACTTC. V and J are TRBV2 and TRBJ2-7; D might be TRBD1 (5 bases). With 4 bases removed from V and 1 base from J, the gap between germline ends came to 11 bases. Germline V gene sequence: CDR1 SNHLY, CDR2 FYNNEI. The CDR3 runs to 14 residues.

This clonotype was counted many times. V gene TRBV20-1 combines with J gene TRBJ1-4; TRBD1 matches at 7 bases. Germline assignment: CDR1 DFQATT and CDR2 SNEGSKA (reference sequence). There are 13 residues in the CDR3. V was clipped by 4 bases and J by 5 bases; unmatched bases: 4. CDR3 bases: TGCAGTGCTACACAGGGGCCGAATGAAAAACTGTTTTTT. It is translated as CSATQGPNEKLFF.

This clonotype was seen at least ten times. The gene calls are TRBV29-1 and TRBJ2-5, with D tentatively TRBD1 (6 bases). Trimming left V 6 bases short and J 0 bases short, with 11 bases between. Germline V CDR1 and CDR2: SQVTM, ANQGSEA. The CDR3 loop spans 13 amino acids. The CDR3 sequence: CSVGHEYQETQYF. The CDR3 bases are TGCAGCGTGGGACACGAGTACCAAGAGACCCAGTACTTC.

This clonotype was recorded a few times. The rearrangement uses TRBV29-1 and TRBJ1-4; D is unclear. V was pared by 6 bases and J by 0 bases, with 5 bases between. CDR3 length equals 12 residues. Germline CDR1 reads SQVTM; CDR2 reads ANQGSEA. CDR3 bases: TGCAGCGTCGAGGCAACTAATGAAAAACTGTTTTTT. As protein: CSVEATNEKLFF.

This clonotype has only a few counts. The chain links TRBV12-3 or TRBV12-4 to TRBJ2-1; 10 bases agree with TRBD2. The J segment lost 9 bases and the V segment lost 3 bases, leaving 5 bases of the junction unmatched. CDR3 length equals 14 residues. CDR3 amino acids: CASSLRLAGAEQFF. The CDR3, as DNA: TGTGCCAGCAGTTTGAGGCTAGCGGGAGCTGAGCAGTTCTTC.

This clonotype was observed a few times. The V gene is TRBV11-2, the J gene TRBJ2-1; TRBD1 matches 8 bases. The CDR3 consists of 16 residues. Per germline, CDR1 SGHAT and CDR2 FQNNGV. Trimming took 5 bases from V and 4 from J; bases not matched to a gene: 10. CDR3 region: CASSTRTGTGYNEQFF. CDR3 bases: TGTGCCAGCAGCACCCGGACAGGGACAGGATACAATGAGCAGTTCTTC.

This clonotype was seen a handful of times. This chain's CDR3 is CASSYSFGAVQETQYF. As DNA, the CDR3 is TGTGCCAGCAGTTACTCGTTCGGGGCCGTTCAAGAGACCCAGTACTTC. The rearrangement links TRBV6-5 to TRBJ2-5; D might be TRBD1 or TRBD2, each matching 5 bases. The CDR3 totals 16 residues. CDR1 and CDR2 from the germline V gene are MNHEY and SVGAGI. V was pared by 0 bases and J by 2 bases, with 13 bases between.

V usage is TRBV28 and J usage is TRBJ2-1; D remains unclear. The ends were cut back, 6 bases at V and 8 bases at J, with 8 bases in the middle. The V gene's germline CDR1 is MDHEN and CDR2 SYDVKM. This CDR3 region has 11 residues. CDR3 protein: CASRKADEQFF. Written as DNA, the CDR3 is TGTGCCAGCAGGAAGGCGGATGAGCAGTTCTTC.